Listed here are 25 T cell receptor beta chains from one sample, sequenced in a study of T cells in Graves' hyperthyroidism and ophthalmopathy (dated by TCRdb to between 2018 and 2021). Library method: multiplex PCR. The sequencer listed for this sample is Illumina HiSeq 2000. The TCR beta CDR3 regions were amplified from RNA transcripts. For the first round of RT-PCR on the TCR CDR3, the HTBI primer set was used together with the Qiagen OneStep RT-PCR kit. The raw public reads went through TCRdb reprocessing: fastp at Q25, MiXCR clone calling, in-frame beta chains kept. Every distinct CDR3 protein forms one entry, paired with its most common genes and DNA. This sample gives 600,000 or so distinct CDR3 sequences in total; more than 45% of them show up just once. The ten largest clones add up to approximately 8.2% of the sample. Sequencing input: peripheral blood or thyroid tissue (not recorded which). These TCRs come from a woman younger than 35 with Graves' hyperthyroidism. Donor details come from another sample of the same person, matched by shared clones.

The chain uses TRBV9 and TRBJ2-2; TRBD2 matches at 7 bases. J was trimmed by 6 bases and V by 2 bases; bases with no gene match: 7. The CDR3 contains 15 residues. CDR1 is SGDLS and CDR2 is YYNGEE in the germline V gene. CDR3 sequence reads: CASSVGGRGSGELFF. CDR3 in DNA: TGTGCCAGCAGCGTGGGAGGGAGAGGCTCCGGGGAGCTGTTTTTT.

V and J are TRBV29-1 and TRBJ2-5, with D tentatively TRBD1 (6 bases). V was cut by 2 bases and J by 9 bases, with 16 bases left in between. CDR3 length: 13 residues. Germline V CDR1 and CDR2: SQVTM, ANQGSEA. The CDR3 region has the DNA TGCAGCGTTGAATTGGGGGCCGGTCAGCCCCAGTACTTC. It specifies CSVELGAGQPQYF.

This clonotype was seen at least ten times. The chain recombines TRBV7-2 with TRBJ2-5; 14 nucleotides align to TRBD2. The trim removed 6 bases at V and 3 bases at J, leaving 3 bases unmatched. The CDR3 is made up of 15 amino acids. The germline CDR1 and CDR2 sequences are SGHTA and FQGNSA. CDR3 in DNA: TGTGCCAGCAGTCCGGGACTAGCGGGAGAAGAGACCCAGTACTTC. Amino acid sequence: CASSPGLAGEETQYF.

V is TRBV4-2 and J is TRBJ2-7; no firm D call. In germline, CDR1 is LGHNA, CDR2 YNFKEQ. V lost 1 base, J lost 3 bases, and 10 bases lay in between. The CDR3 spans 14 residues. The CDR3 here is CASSQGIGDYEQYF. CDR3 coding DNA: TGTGCCAGCAGCCAAGGGATAGGTGACTACGAGCAGTACTTC.

The V and J genes are TRBV10-3 and TRBJ1-2, with 7 bases lining up with TRBD1. The CDR3 extends over 13 amino acids. The V segment lost 6 bases and the J segment 8 bases; nucleotides outside the gene matches: 9. Per the germline V gene, CDR1 is ENHRY and CDR2 is SYGVKD. CDR3 sequence: CAISSRQGGGYTF. The CDR3 DNA is TGTGCCATCAGCAGCAGACAGGGCGGCGGCTACACCTTC.

This clonotype has just a few counts. J is TRBJ1-6 and V is TRBV25-1; no reliable D call. Germline V gene sequence: CDR1 MGHDK, CDR2 SYGVNS. The CDR3 runs to 14 residues. With 4 bases removed from V and 11 bases from J, the gap between germline ends came to 15 bases. The CDR3 region has the DNA TGTGCCAGCAGTGCTAGAGATGCGGCGGCACCCCTCCACTTT. Translation: CASSARDAAAPLHF.

About this clonotype: Being one base from a much bigger clone, this may be a read error. CDR3 residues: CASSPTGTGRYGHTF. The CDR3 DNA follows: TGTGCCAGCAGTCCGACCGGGACAGGGCGTTATGGCCACACCTTC. The chain carries TRBV2 and TRBJ1-2; 9 bases agree with TRBD1. Germline V gene lookup returns CDR1 SNHLY and CDR2 FYNNEI. The CDR3 is made up of 15 amino acids.

This clonotype was counted a few times. This chain joins TRBV2 and TRBJ2-7; 8 bases agree with TRBD1. Germline V gene data show CDR1 as SNHLY and CDR2 as FYNNEI. V dropped 6 bases and J dropped 3; count of bases not matched to a gene: 10. The CDR3 is 15 residues long. The CDR3, as DNA: TGTGCCAGCAGGCCCAGGGGGCTTGATTTCTACGAGCAGTACTTC. Encoded protein: CASRPRGLDFYEQYF.

The chain couples TRBV12-3 or TRBV12-4 to TRBJ1-5; 10 nucleotides agree with TRBD1. Germline trimming cut 7 bases from V and 6 bases from J; bases unmatched to any gene: 12. This CDR3 is 16 amino acids long. The CDR3 region has the DNA TGTGCCAGCACCTTAGCCGGGACAGGGGATACTCAGCCCCAGCATTTT. As protein: CASTLAGTGDTQPQHF.

This clonotype was seen only once. The chain couples TRBV7-3 to TRBJ1-1; D remains unclear. This CDR3 has 14 amino acids. The V end lost 5 bases, the J end lost 5 bases, and 15 bases lay between the germline ends. Germline CDR1 is SGHTA and CDR2 is FQGTGA. CDR3 amino acids: CASSPDSLWTEAFF. The CDR3 nucleotides are TGTGCCAGCAGCCCCGACTCCTTATGGACTGAAGCTTTCTTT. Using reference TRBV7-3 and TRBJ1-1 for the parts outside the CDR3, the full variable domain is GAGVSQTPSNKVTEKGKYVELRCDPISGHTALYWYRQSLGQGPEFLIYFQGTGAADDSGLPNDRFFAVRPEGSVSTLKIQRTERGDSAVYLCASSPDSLWTEAFFGQGTRLTVV.

This clonotype was observed at least ten times. The rearrangement links TRBV7-9 to TRBJ2-7, with D unresolved. Per germline, CDR1 SEHNR and CDR2 FQNEAQ (reference sequence). V lost 1 base, J lost 6 bases, and 7 bases lay in between. This CDR3 has 12 amino acids. For the CDR3, the DNA is TGTGCCAGCAGCTTAGAAGGTAGCGAGCAGTACTTC. This sequence encodes CASSLEGSEQYF.

This chain uses TRBV25-1 with TRBJ1-2, with 9 bases matching TRBD1. V shed 6 bases and J 8 bases; nucleotides not matched to a gene: 19. CDR3 length equals 17 residues. Germline CDR1 is MGHDK and CDR2 is SYGVNS. The CDR3 DNA reads as TGTGCCAGCAGCCCGAGTGGGGGCGGGACAGGGAGGGGGGGCTACACCTTC. Protein product: CASSPSGGGTGRGGYTF.

This clonotype appeared a few times. V usage is TRBV2 and J usage is TRBJ2-2; D may correspond to TRBD1 or TRBD2 (5 bases each). Trimming took off 6 bases at V and 3 bases at J, with 14 bases between the two ends. CDR3 size: 15 residues. Germline-derived CDR1 and CDR2 are SNHLY and FYNNEI. CDR3 in DNA: TGTGCCAGCAGACCGGGACCGGACTACACCGGGGAGCTGTTTTTT. It yields the protein CASRPGPDYTGELFF. The full variable domain, completed using reference TRBV2 and TRBJ2-2, is EPEVTQTPSHQVTQMGQEVILRCVPISNHLYFYWYRQILGQKVEFLVSFYNNEISEKSEIFDDQFSVERPDGSNFTLKIRSTKLEDSAMYFCASRPGPDYTGELFFGEGSRLTVL.

The V gene is TRBV10-3, the J gene TRBJ2-5; 7 bases match TRBD1. The V and J ends lost 2 bases and 2 bases, in that order; junction bases with no gene match: 5. The CDR3 length is 15 residues. Germline V lookup: CDR1 ENHRY, CDR2 SYGVKD. CDR3 region: CAISESRDRQETQYF. The CDR3 DNA reads as TGTGCCATCAGTGAGAGCCGGGACAGACAAGAGACCCAGTACTTC.

Comments on this clonotype: A read error may account for a junction end that differs from germline. This chain uses TRBV10-3 with TRBJ2-7; 10 bases are shared with TRBD2. The CDR3 loop spans 14 amino acids. Germline assignment: CDR1 ENHRY and CDR2 SYGVKD. DNA of the CDR3: TGTGCCAGCAGTCAAGCGGGAGGGCCGGGAGAGCAGTACTTC. This gives the protein CASSQAGGPGEQYF.

This clonotype was counted many times. This rearrangement joins TRBV29-1 to TRBJ1-2, with D possibly matching TRBD1 (6 bases). This CDR3 comprises 13 residues. CDR1 SQVTM and CDR2 ANQGSEA come from the germline V gene. The ends were cut back, 2 bases at V and 4 bases at J, with 11 bases in the middle. Here the CDR3 DNA reads TGCAGCGTTGAACCGGACAGTACCTATGGCTACACCTTC. Translated: CSVEPDSTYGYTF.

This clonotype was detected many times. The gene calls are TRBV6-5 and TRBJ2-7, with TRBD2 matching 11 bases. The V and J ends lost 6 bases and 3 bases, in that order; junction bases with no gene match: 7. The CDR3 contains 15 residues. Germline-derived CDR1 and CDR2 are MNHEY and SVGAGI. CDR3 bases: TGTGCCAGCAGCCCCGAGGGACTAGCGGTCTACGAGCAGTACTTC. Translating gives CASSPEGLAVYEQYF.

This clonotype was counted a single time. The V gene is TRBV25-1, the J gene TRBJ1-6; no clear D gene. The CDR3 consists of 16 residues. The germline gives CDR1 MGHDK, CDR2 SYGVNS. Trimming left V 3 bases short and J 5 bases short, with 14 bases between. The CDR3 nucleotides read TGTGCCAGCAGTGATCCGGAACACGGGGATAATTCACCCCTCCACTTT. This gives the protein CASSDPEHGDNSPLHF.

The chain joins TRBV12-3 or TRBV12-4 to TRBJ1-2; maybe TRBD1 (6 bases). This CDR3 region has 16 residues. V was pared by 6 bases and J by 8 bases, with 25 bases between. In DNA form, the CDR3 reads TGTGCCAGCAGATTCCAGGGACATCCCGTCGGGTTCGGCTACACCTTC. Protein sequence: CASRFQGHPVGFGYTF.

V and J are TRBV7-9 and TRBJ1-1, with TRBD1 identical over 7 bases. This CDR3 is 14 amino acids long. Germline V gene data show CDR1 as SEHNR and CDR2 as FQNEAQ (reference sequence). J was trimmed by 5 bases and V by 5 bases; bases with no gene match: 8. As DNA, the CDR3 is TGTGCCAGCAGCCCCCGACAGGGACTTACTGAAGCTTTCTTT. Translated, it gives CASSPRQGLTEAFF.

In its sample, this clonotype was seen many times. The rearrangement joins TRBV10-3 to TRBJ1-1; 9 bases match TRBD1. V lost 4 bases and J lost 8; bases outside the gene matches: 5. This CDR3 has 13 residues. Looked up from germline, CDR1 is ENHRY and CDR2 is SYGVKD. The CDR3 coding sequence is TGTGCCATCAGTGTAACAGGGGGCTTGGAAGCTTTCTTT. Translated: CAISVTGGLEAFF.

This clonotype appeared many times. V and J are TRBV7-2 and TRBJ1-2; D is perhaps TRBD1 (5 bases). Trimming removed 2 bases from V and 4 bases from J, with 11 bases in between. Germline-derived CDR1 and CDR2 are SGHTA and FQGNSA. CDR3 size: 14 residues. CDR3 DNA: TGTGCCAGCAGCTTAACTTACGGGGCCTATGGCTACACCTTC. Translating it yields CASSLTYGAYGYTF.

The chain combines TRBV12-3 or TRBV12-4 with TRBJ2-2, with D possibly TRBD2 on 5 matching bases. The germline V and J ends were trimmed by 4 bases and 10 bases, with 10 bases remaining between them. The CDR3 loop spans 12 amino acids. The CDR3 DNA sequence: TGTGCCAGCAGTTCCCCGGGAATGGAGCTGTTTTTT. Its protein product is CASSSPGMELFF.

V gene TRBV29-1 combines with J gene TRBJ1-4; D not resolved. This CDR3 is 13 amino acids long. The V gene's germline CDR1 is SQVTM and CDR2 ANQGSEA. The germline V and J ends were trimmed by 4 bases and 3 bases, with 9 bases remaining between them. CDR3 sequence reads: CSVVDQSNEKLFF. DNA of the CDR3: TGCAGCGTTGTTGATCAATCTAATGAAAAACTGTTTTTT.

This clonotype was found a few times. The gene calls are TRBV6-1 and TRBJ2-5; maybe TRBD2 (6 bases). The CDR3 covers 16 residues. V was trimmed by 0 bases and J by 2 bases, leaving 13 bases between them. The germline V gene has CDR1 MNHNS and CDR2 SASEGT. The CDR3 reads CASSEALRRGQETQYF. The CDR3 nucleotides read TGTGCCAGCAGTGAAGCGCTGAGGAGGGGACAAGAGACCCAGTACTTC.